This T cell receptor beta chain was captured in a study of T cell changes during pregnancy in multiple sclerosis. Sequencing used immunoSEQ multiplex PCR; TCRdb keeps in-frame clones, though not all of them. Of roughly 29,000 clones listed, about 93% are singletons. Germline CDR1 reads SGHTS; CDR2 reads YDEGEE. The CDR3 has 14 residues. Trimming pared 4 bases from V and 5 bases from J, leaving 15 bases between. The clonotype was recovered from a female donor with multiple sclerosis, enrolled in a pregnancy study. The source material was CD4+ T cells from peripheral blood mononuclear cells, sampled after pregnancy. This chain links TRBV5-8 with TRBJ2-5, with D unclear. Here the CDR3 reads CASSPGSEWETQYF. In nucleotides, the CDR3 is TGTGCCAGCAGCCCCGGGTCGGAGTGGGAGACCCAGTACTTC.